These 27 T cell receptor beta chains originate from one sample sequenced in a study of shared clonotypes between healthy human individuals. Profiling relied on immunoSEQ multiplex PCR, and the TCRdb table lists in-frame clones only, not all of them. Here the sample spans 2 million or so clones, roughly 95% being singletons. The naive CD8 subset, CD45RO-negative cells positively selected for CCR7, excluded terminally differentiated effector memory CD45RA+ cells. Material: naive CD8+ T cells sorted from blood. The receptors were sampled from a man younger than 35 in good health.

The J gene is TRBJ2-7, the V gene TRBV9; D may match TRBD1 or TRBD2 (5 bases each). CDR1 and CDR2 from the germline V gene are SGDLS and YYNGEE. The CDR3 contains 14 residues. The ends were cut back, 3 bases at V and 4 bases at J, with 14 bases in the middle. The CDR3 region has the DNA TGTGCCAGCAGCGGCCGGGACGGCGCTTACGAGCAGTACTTC. Its protein product is CASSGRDGAYEQYF.

The genes are TRBV6-5 and TRBJ1-2, with a weak D call TRBD1 (5 bases). CDR3 size: 13 residues. Trimming removed 8 bases from V and 4 bases from J, with 14 bases in between. From germline, CDR1 is MNHEY and CDR2 SVGAGI. This chain's CDR3 is CASSGPEGYGYTF. The DNA for the CDR3 is TGTGCCAGCTCGGGGCCCGAGGGCTATGGCTACACCTTC.

This sequence joins TRBV28 and TRBJ1-2; tentative D call: TRBD1 (5 bases). The CDR3 is 16 amino acids. The germline V gene has CDR1 MDHEN and CDR2 SYDVKM. The V end lost 4 bases, the J end lost 1 base, and 16 bases lay between the germline ends. CDR3 sequence: CASSSPGGAYNYGYTF. The CDR3 coding sequence is TGTGCCAGCAGTTCCCCGGGGGGTGCCTATAACTATGGCTACACCTTC.

The chain combines TRBV27 with TRBJ2-7, with 8 bases aligning to TRBD2. The CDR3 loop spans 14 amino acids. Germline CDR1 is MNHEY and CDR2 is SMNVEV (reference sequence). Trimming removed 5 bases from V and 2 bases from J; junction bases left unmatched: 5. CDR3 DNA: TGTGCCAGCAGTCCGGCAGCGGGAGCCTACGAGCAGTACTTC. Its protein product is CASSPAAGAYEQYF.

The chain recombines TRBV6-1 with TRBJ1-1, with TRBD1 identical over 7 bases. Germline V lookup: CDR1 MNHNS, CDR2 SASEGT. Trimming took 11 bases from V and 5 from J; bases not matched to a gene: 8. The CDR3 loop spans 12 amino acids. CDR3 residues: CACRQGWTEAFF. In DNA, the CDR3 is TGTGCCTGTCGACAGGGATGGACTGAAGCTTTCTTT.

The rearrangement uses TRBV5-6 and TRBJ2-7, with 8 bases matching TRBD2. V lost 4 bases and J lost 2; bases outside the gene matches: 11. The CDR3 is 16 amino acids. Germline V gene lookup returns CDR1 SGHDT and CDR2 YYEEEE. This CDR3 is CASSPDTSGPTYEQYF. The CDR3 DNA is TGTGCCAGCAGCCCGGATACTAGCGGACCCACCTACGAGCAGTACTTC.

The V gene is TRBV19, the J gene TRBJ2-3; D ambiguous. The germline V gene has CDR1 LNHDA and CDR2 SQIVND (reference sequence). V was pared by 1 base and J by 4 bases, with 9 bases between. The CDR3 is made up of 14 amino acids. In DNA, the CDR3 is TGTGCCAGTAGTATAGGCGGTCTCGCAGATACGCAGTATTTT. Its translation is CASSIGGLADTQYF.

The chain joins TRBV30 to TRBJ2-1; possibly TRBD1 or TRBD2 for D (5 bases each). Germline V gene lookup returns CDR1 GTSNPN and CDR2 SVGIG (reference sequence). This CDR3 has 13 residues. V was trimmed by 5 bases and J by 9 bases, leaving 17 bases between them. The CDR3 DNA reads TGTGCCTGGGGCCTAGCATCCGGGACTGAGCAGTTCTTC. Protein: CAWGLASGTEQFF.

Remarks on this clone: A much larger clone differs by one base, so this may be a read error. The gene calls are TRBV5-6 and TRBJ2-7; 11 positions match TRBD1. CDR1 and CDR2 (germline): SGHDT, YYEEEE. V lost 4 bases to trimming and J lost 3 bases; unmatched junction nucleotides: 3. There are 14 residues in the CDR3. The CDR3 coding sequence is TGTGCCAGCAGCGCCGGGACAGGGGGCTACGAGCAGTACTTC. Translating it yields CASSAGTGGYEQYF.

The CDR3 DNA follows: TGTGCCAGCAGCTACCCGGGACAGGGGTTCTACGAGCAGTACTTC. This encodes CASSYPGQGFYEQYF. The genes are TRBV13 and TRBJ2-7, with 10 bases lining up with TRBD1. Trimming removed 4 bases from V and 3 bases from J; junction bases left unmatched: 6. CDR1 and CDR2 (germline): PRHDT, FYEKMQ (reference sequence). The length of the CDR3 is 15 residues.

The J gene is TRBJ2-3, the V gene TRBV12-5; TRBD1 aligns across 9 bases. The CDR3 spans 17 residues. Germline lookup yields CDR1 LGHNT and CDR2 FRNRAP. The ends lost 0 bases at V and 1 base at J; junction bases unmatched: 5. The CDR3 region is CASGLVTGGLGTDTQYF. The CDR3 DNA is TGTGCTAGTGGTTTGGTTACAGGGGGCTTGGGCACAGATACGCAGTATTTT.

The rearrangement links TRBV5-6 to TRBJ2-1; D assignment may be TRBD1 or TRBD2 (5 bases each). Germline V gives CDR1 SGHDT, CDR2 YYEEEE. This CDR3 is built from 11 residues. V lost 6 bases to trimming and J lost 6 bases, with 7 bases between them. CDR3 coding DNA: TGTGCCAGCACTGGGGGCAATGAGCAGTTCTTC. Translated, it gives CASTGGNEQFF.

V gene TRBV30 combines with J gene TRBJ2-7; 7 bases are shared with TRBD2. CDR3 length equals 14 residues. The junction had 4 bases not matched to a gene; V was cut back by 1 base and J by 1 base. Per the germline V gene, CDR1 is GTSNPN and CDR2 is SVGIG (reference sequence). DNA of the CDR3: TGTGCCTGGAGTGGCGGGAGTTGGTCCTACGAGCAGTACTTC. This gives the protein CAWSGGSWSYEQYF.

The genes are TRBV29-1 and TRBJ2-2, with 8 bases that match TRBD2. Per germline, CDR1 SQVTM and CDR2 ANQGSEA. The CDR3 has 15 residues. After removal of 7 bases from V and 0 bases from J, the junction contained 7 bases not matched to a gene. This CDR3 is CSARPAGANTGELFF. The CDR3 region has the DNA TGCAGCGCCCGACCAGCGGGGGCGAACACCGGGGAGCTGTTTTTT.

Remarks on this clone: The same CDR3 is also encoded by other DNA sequences in this sample. The chain combines TRBV27 with TRBJ1-1, with D perhaps TRBD1 (6 bases). The germline V and J ends were trimmed by 0 bases and 2 bases, with 10 bases remaining between them. Germline CDR1 reads MNHEY; CDR2 reads SMNVEV (reference sequence). The length of the CDR3 is 15 residues. The CDR3 DNA follows: TGTGCCAGCAGTTTATCGGGGGGGGGCAACACTGAAGCTTTCTTT. Translation gives CASSLSGGGNTEAFF.

The chain carries TRBV6-5 and TRBJ1-1; D not resolved. The CDR3 has 13 residues. The V gene lost 5 bases and the J gene lost 1 base, with 8 bases spanning the gap. CDR1 MNHEY and CDR2 SVGAGI come from the germline V gene. CDR3 coding DNA: TGTGCCAGCAGTCTTGCATCGAACACTGAAGCTTTCTTT. Its translation is CASSLASNTEAFF.

The rearrangement joins TRBV5-1 to TRBJ1-2, with D hard to call. Germline V gene lookup returns CDR1 SGHRS and CDR2 YFSETQ. CDR3 length: 13 amino acids. Trimming left V 2 bases short and J 4 bases short, with 9 bases between. The CDR3 region has the DNA TGCGCCAGCAGCTTTTCACAGCCCTATGGCTACACCTTC. The encoded protein is CASSFSQPYGYTF.

The rearrangement uses TRBV9 and TRBJ2-7, with TRBD2 identical over 7 bases. The germline V gene has CDR1 SGDLS and CDR2 YYNGEE. The CDR3 contains 14 residues. J lost 6 bases, V lost 0 bases, and 6 bases had no gene match. The CDR3 sequence is CASSVGAGLLEQYF. The CDR3 DNA is TGTGCCAGCAGCGTAGGAGCGGGACTTCTCGAGCAGTACTTC.

The V call is TRBV9, the J call TRBJ2-1; TRBD1 aligns across 9 bases. The CDR3 has 14 amino acids. Per germline, CDR1 SGDLS and CDR2 YYNGEE. The V gene end was trimmed by 3 bases and the J gene end by 5 bases; junction bases not matched to a gene: 3. The CDR3 spells CASSAGDRDNEQFF. The CDR3, as DNA: TGTGCCAGCAGCGCCGGGGACAGGGACAATGAGCAGTTCTTC.

The genes are TRBV2 and TRBJ2-7, with D unclear. The CDR3 is 12 residues long. V lost 7 bases, J lost 4 bases, and 11 bases lay in between. The germline V gene encodes CDR1 SNHLY and CDR2 FYNNEI. CDR3 in amino acids: CASTREGYEQYF. The CDR3 coding sequence is TGTGCCAGCACCCGTGAAGGGTACGAGCAGTACTTC.

The chain recombines TRBV19 with TRBJ2-2; 8 nucleotides line up with TRBD2. Trimming at V came to 3 bases and at J to 2 bases, leaving 11 bases not matched to a gene. Germline V lookup: CDR1 LNHDA, CDR2 SQIVND (reference sequence). The CDR3 contains 18 residues. The CDR3 DNA reads TGTGCCAGTAGTATGGGGTGGGGACTAGGCTTAAACACCGGGGAGCTGTTTTTT. Translation: CASSMGWGLGLNTGELFF.

The chain is built from TRBV13 and TRBJ1-2, with TRBD1 identical over 9 bases. The V gene end was trimmed by 5 bases and the J gene end by 4 bases; junction bases not matched to a gene: 2. Germline lookup yields CDR1 PRHDT and CDR2 FYEKMQ (reference sequence). The CDR3 runs to 13 residues. The CDR3 DNA reads as TGTGCCAGCAGCACGGGACAGGGCTATGGCTACACCTTC. It yields the protein CASSTGQGYGYTF. Based on the CDR3 plus reference TRBV13 and TRBJ1-2, the full variable domain is AAGVIQSPRHLIKEKRETATLKCYPIPRHDTVYWYQQGPGQDPQFLISFYEKMQSDKGSIPDRFSAQQFSDYHSELNMSSLELGDSALYFCASSTGQGYGYTFGSGTRLTVV.

This CDR3 is CASSLSSGLGANVLTF. The CDR3 region has the DNA TGTGCCAGCAGTTTATCCTCGGGGTTGGGGGCCAACGTCCTGACTTTC. The chain combines TRBV27 with TRBJ2-6, with TRBD2 as a possible D gene (5 bases). The germline V and J ends were trimmed by 0 bases and 4 bases, with 10 bases remaining between them. The germline gives CDR1 MNHEY, CDR2 SMNVEV (reference sequence). CDR3 length: 16 residues.

The chain is built from TRBV27 and TRBJ1-2; D ambiguous. Trimming took 7 bases from V and 2 from J, leaving 17 bases between them. The germline V gene encodes CDR1 MNHEY and CDR2 SMNVEV (reference sequence). The CDR3 runs 15 residues. The CDR3 region has the DNA TGTGCCAGCAAGGGATGGGAACATTCGAACTATGGCTACACCTTC. Protein product: CASKGWEHSNYGYTF.

A single count supports this clone. The J gene is TRBJ1-5, the V gene TRBV27; D gene ambiguous. The germline gives CDR1 MNHEY, CDR2 SMNVEV (reference sequence). There are 13 residues in the CDR3. V was shortened by 7 bases and J by 2 bases, with 9 bases between the two germline ends. CDR3 sequence reads: CASKNTGNQPQHF. In DNA, the CDR3 is TGTGCCAGCAAGAACACGGGCAATCAGCCCCAGCATTTT.

The rearrangement uses TRBV5-1 and TRBJ2-6, with a tentative D call TRBD1 (6 bases). Trimming cost V 0 bases and J 6 bases, with 16 bases left between them. The CDR3 contains 17 residues. CDR1 and CDR2 from the germline V gene are SGHRS and YFSETQ. The CDR3 DNA sequence: TGCGCCAGCAGCTTGGAGACAGGAGGTATGCTGGCCAACGTCCTGACTTTC. Encoded protein: CASSLETGGMLANVLTF.

The V gene is TRBV18, the J gene TRBJ2-3; unclear D gene. Germline loops: CDR1 KGHSH, CDR2 LQKENI. CDR3 length: 15 amino acids. The germline V and J ends were trimmed by 0 bases and 4 bases, with 11 bases remaining between them. In DNA, the CDR3 is TGTGCCAGCTCACCACCTTTTCCACACGCAGATACGCAGTATTTT. This sequence encodes CASSPPFPHADTQYF.